This record covers a single T cell receptor beta chain. Its cognate antigen is unknown. Vbeta (60) and Jbeta (13) primers were used in the PCR. Profiled with immunoSEQ multiplex PCR; TCRdb holds only in-frame clones, not every one. Of about 200,000 clones listed, more than 85% are singletons. The data stem from a study of cytomegalovirus exposure and HLA in healthy donors. Whole-study context: Out of about 360 genotyped donors, about 80% belonged to the Caucasian-associated ancestry cluster.

The CDR3 covers 11 residues. V shed 4 bases and J shed 7 bases, with 7 bases lying between them. CDR1 and CDR2 from the germline V gene are ENHRY and SYGVKD. General study results and limits: Accurate prediction of HLA-A and HLA-B alleles (for most subjects) was reportedly achieved from TCR beta sequences.

Healthy bone marrow donors made up the cohort. Sequenced material: PBMCs. J is TRBJ1-1 and V is TRBV10-3, with D tentatively TRBD1 (5 bases). This TCR came from a woman between 18 and 29 years old in good health and CMV-seronegative. CDR3 protein: CAISADSEAFF. The DNA of the CDR3 is TGTGCCATCAGTGCTGACAGTGAAGCTTTCTTT.